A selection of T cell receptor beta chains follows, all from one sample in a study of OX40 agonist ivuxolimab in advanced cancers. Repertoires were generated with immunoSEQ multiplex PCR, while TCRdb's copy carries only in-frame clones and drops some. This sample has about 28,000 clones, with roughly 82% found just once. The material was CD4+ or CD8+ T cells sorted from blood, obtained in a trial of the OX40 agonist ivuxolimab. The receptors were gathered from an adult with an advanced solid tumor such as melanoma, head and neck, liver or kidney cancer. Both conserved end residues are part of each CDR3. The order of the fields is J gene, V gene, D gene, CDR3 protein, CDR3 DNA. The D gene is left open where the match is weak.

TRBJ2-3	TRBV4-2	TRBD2	CASSQVAGGTDTQYF	TGTGCCAGCAGCCAGGTAGCGGGAGGGACAGATACGCAGTATTTT
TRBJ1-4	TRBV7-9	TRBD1	CASSPGQGATNEKLFF	TGTGCCAGCAGCCCGGGACAGGGGGCAACTAATGAAAAACTGTTTTTT
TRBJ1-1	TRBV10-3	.	CAISDTGNTEAFF	TGTGCCATCAGTGATACCGGGAACACTGAAGCTTTCTTT
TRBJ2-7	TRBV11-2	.	CASSGFTAPYEQYF	TGTGCCAGCAGTGGCTTTACAGCTCCCTACGAGCAGTACTTC
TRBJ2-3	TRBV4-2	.	CASSQDRPGQPTDTQYF	TGTGCCAGCAGCCAAGATCGACCGGGCCAGCCCACAGATACGCAGTATTTT
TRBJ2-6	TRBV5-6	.	CASSFSGANVLTF	TGTGCCAGCAGCTTCTCTGGGGCCAACGTCCTGACTTTC
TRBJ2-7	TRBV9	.	CASSVGGDSYEQYF	TGTGCCAGCAGCGTAGGCGGAGATTCCTACGAGCAGTACTTC
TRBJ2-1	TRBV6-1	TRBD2	CASSATSGTYFNEQFF	TGTGCCAGCAGTGCAACTAGCGGTACTTACTTCAATGAGCAGTTCTTC
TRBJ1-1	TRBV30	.	CAWSPPGTEAFF	TGTGCCTGGAGTCCCCCCGGGACTGAAGCTTTCTTT
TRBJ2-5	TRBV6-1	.	CASGWLQETQYF	TGTGCCAGCGGGTGGCTCCAAGAGACCCAGTACTTC